A single sample gave rise to the 6 T cell receptor beta chains below, sequenced in a study of CD8+ T cells in alopecia areata. Investigators isolated RNA and reverse transcribed it into cDNA to act as the sequencing template. Here immunoSEQ multiplex PCR was the method, and the copy in TCRdb shows in-frame clones only, minus some. The data show 80,000 to 100,000 clones, roughly two fifths seen once. Material for sequencing was CD4+ T cells sorted from blood. These receptors originate from a human donor with alopecia areata.

The chain links TRBV28 to TRBJ2-1; 7 nucleotides agree with TRBD2. Germline values: CDR1 MDHEN, CDR2 SYDVKM. The CDR3 length is 14 residues. Trimming took 5 bases from V and 6 from J; bases not matched to a gene: 7. The CDR3 reads CASSQRWGGNEQFF. The CDR3 DNA reads as TGTGCCAGCAGTCAACGTTGGGGGGGCAATGAGCAGTTCTTC.

In its sample, this clone was seen a few times. V gene TRBV5-4 combines with J gene TRBJ2-3, with D uncertain. Between the trimmed V and J ends, which lost 4 bases and 2 bases, there was a span of 17 bases. The CDR3 is made up of 16 amino acids. Germline-derived CDR1 and CDR2 are SGHNT and YYREEE (reference sequence). In nucleotides, the CDR3 is TGTGCCAGCAGCCTTGACACAAGGCAGTCCACAGATACGCAGTATTTT. As protein: CASSLDTRQSTDTQYF.

The chain employs TRBV11-1 and TRBJ1-1, with D possibly being TRBD1 (6 bases). Per the germline V gene, CDR1 is SGHAT and CDR2 is FQDESV (reference sequence). The CDR3 covers 15 residues. V lost 2 bases, J lost 1 base, and 11 bases lay in between. The CDR3: CASSLLTGQNTEAFF. In nucleotides, the CDR3 is TGTGCCAGCAGCTTATTAACAGGGCAGAACACTGAAGCTTTCTTT.

This clone was picked up a small number of times. V usage is TRBV28 and J usage is TRBJ2-7, with TRBD2 matching 7 bases. The V segment lost 6 bases and the J segment 6 bases; nucleotides outside the gene matches: 17. This CDR3 is built from 16 residues. Germline loops: CDR1 MDHEN, CDR2 SYDVKM. Here the CDR3 DNA reads TGTGCCAGCAGAGGTCCGGGAGGCCGAGGGGTTGGCGAGCAGTACTTC. Translated: CASRGPGGRGVGEQYF. Full variable domain (remainder filled in from reference TRBV28 and TRBJ2-7): DVKVTQSSRYLVKRTGEKVFLECVQDMDHENMFWYRQDPGLGLRLIYFSYDVKMKEKGDIPEGYSVSREKKERFSLILESASTNQTSMYLCASRGPGGRGVGEQYFGPGTRLTVT.

This clone was observed at least ten times. In nucleotides, the CDR3 is TGTGCCAGCAGTGCGGGACTACCCATAACCGGGGAGCTGTTTTTT. It translates to CASSAGLPITGELFF. The chain links TRBV28 to TRBJ2-2; 7 bases line up with TRBD2. CDR3 length equals 15 residues. CDR1 and CDR2 (germline): MDHEN, SYDVKM. The trim removed 5 bases at V and 5 bases at J, leaving 8 bases unmatched.

V gene TRBV18 combines with J gene TRBJ1-1, with D unresolved. Germline values: CDR1 KGHSH, CDR2 LQKENI. This CDR3 has 13 amino acids. V was cut by 2 bases and J by 1 base, with 5 bases left in between. DNA of the CDR3: TGTGCCAGCTCACCAACCGAGAACACTGAAGCTTTCTTT. Its protein product is CASSPTENTEAFF.